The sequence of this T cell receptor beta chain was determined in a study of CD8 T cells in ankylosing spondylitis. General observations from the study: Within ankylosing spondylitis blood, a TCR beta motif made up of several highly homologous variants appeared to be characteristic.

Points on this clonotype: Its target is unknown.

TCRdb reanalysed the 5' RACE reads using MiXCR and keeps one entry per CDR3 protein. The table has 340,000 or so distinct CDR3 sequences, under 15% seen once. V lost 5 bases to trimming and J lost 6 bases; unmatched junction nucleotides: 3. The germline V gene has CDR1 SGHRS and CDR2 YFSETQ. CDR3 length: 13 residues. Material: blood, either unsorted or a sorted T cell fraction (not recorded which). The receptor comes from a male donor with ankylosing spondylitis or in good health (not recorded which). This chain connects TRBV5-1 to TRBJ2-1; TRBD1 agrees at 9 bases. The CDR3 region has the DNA TGCGCCAGCAGAAGGACAGGGGCCAATGAGCAGTTCTTC. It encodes CASRRTGANEQFF.